This TCR beta chain was sequenced for a study of control samples from healthy donors and cancer patients. CDR1 MNHNS and CDR2 SASEGT come from the germline V gene. The CDR3 covers 13 residues. The V and J ends lost 2 bases and 3 bases respectively, with 7 bases between them. Using immunoSEQ multiplex PCR, the repertoire was profiled, and TCRdb retains in-frame clones only, with some absent. The table has approximately 81,000 clones, roughly 93% seen once. V gene TRBV6-1 combines with J gene TRBJ2-5; perhaps TRBD1 as D (6 bases). The sequencing sample was made of blood. This TCR was sampled from a woman under 30 in good health. The CDR3 reads CASSESGEETQYF. The CDR3 bases are TGTGCCAGCAGTGAATCAGGGGAAGAGACCCAGTACTTC.